This T cell receptor (beta chain) was sequenced in a study of Ad26.COV2.S vaccination and SARS-CoV-2 variants. Germline V CDR1 and CDR2: SGHRS, YFSETQ. V was shortened by 0 bases and J by 6 bases, with 12 bases between the two germline ends. The CDR3 runs to 14 residues. Treatment: some 19 received Ad26.COV2.S at low or high dose, single or two shots; 5 received placebo; per-sample allocation not given. Samples came from day 63 after the first vaccine or placebo injection. Sequencing was performed with immunoSEQ multiplex PCR; in TCRdb, only in-frame clones are kept and a portion is missing. The table records about 350,000 clones, approximately 90% of them present only once.

Sample: peripheral blood, taken in a trial of Ad26.COV2.S vaccine versus placebo. The receptor comes from a person between 18 and 65 years old who received the Ad26.COV2.S COVID-19 vaccine or a placebo. The chain couples TRBV5-1 to TRBJ1-1; no clear D. The DNA for the CDR3 is TGCGCCAGCAGCTTGGCAACAGTCGGAGCTGAAGCTTTCTTT. It codes for CASSLATVGAEAFF.